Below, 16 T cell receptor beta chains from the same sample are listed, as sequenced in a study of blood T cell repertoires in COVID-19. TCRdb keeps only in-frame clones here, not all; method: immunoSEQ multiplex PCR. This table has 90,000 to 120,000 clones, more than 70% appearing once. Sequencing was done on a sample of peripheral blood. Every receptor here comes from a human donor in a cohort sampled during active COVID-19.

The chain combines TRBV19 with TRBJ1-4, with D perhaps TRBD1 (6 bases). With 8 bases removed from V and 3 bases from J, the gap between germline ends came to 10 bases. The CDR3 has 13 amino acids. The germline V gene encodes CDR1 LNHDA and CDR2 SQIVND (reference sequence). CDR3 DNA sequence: TGTGCCAGTGCAGGGGCGGCTAATGAAAAACTGTTTTTT. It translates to CASAGAANEKLFF.

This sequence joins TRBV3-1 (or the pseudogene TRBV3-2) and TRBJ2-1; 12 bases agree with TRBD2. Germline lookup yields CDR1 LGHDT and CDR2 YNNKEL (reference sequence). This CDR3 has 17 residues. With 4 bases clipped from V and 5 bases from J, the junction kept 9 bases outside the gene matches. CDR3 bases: TGTGCCAGCAGCCCTTGGACTAGCGGGGTATCCCACAATGAGCAGTTCTTC. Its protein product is CASSPWTSGVSHNEQFF.

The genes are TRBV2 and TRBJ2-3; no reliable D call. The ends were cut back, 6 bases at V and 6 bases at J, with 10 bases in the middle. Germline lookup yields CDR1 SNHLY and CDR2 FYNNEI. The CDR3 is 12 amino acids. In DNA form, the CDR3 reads TGTGCCAGCAGCCCGAGACTCGATACGCAGTATTTT. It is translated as CASSPRLDTQYF.

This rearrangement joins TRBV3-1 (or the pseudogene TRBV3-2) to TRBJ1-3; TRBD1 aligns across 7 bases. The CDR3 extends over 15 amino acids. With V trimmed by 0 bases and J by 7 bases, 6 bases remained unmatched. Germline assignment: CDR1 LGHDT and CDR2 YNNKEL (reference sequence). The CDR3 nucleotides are TGTGCCAGCAGCCAAGACAGGGGGAACGCCAACACCATATATTTT. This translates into CASSQDRGNANTIYF.

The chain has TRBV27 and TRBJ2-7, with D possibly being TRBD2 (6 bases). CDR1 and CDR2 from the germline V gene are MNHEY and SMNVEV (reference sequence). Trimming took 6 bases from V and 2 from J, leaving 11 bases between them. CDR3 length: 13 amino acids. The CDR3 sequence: CASRVGGAYEQYF. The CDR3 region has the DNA TGTGCCAGCAGAGTGGGAGGCGCCTACGAGCAGTACTTC.

This CDR3 is CASSLVGDYQETQYF. The CDR3 DNA is TGCGCCAGCAGCTTGGTTGGAGACTACCAAGAGACCCAGTACTTC. The chain combines TRBV5-1 with TRBJ2-5; D is uncertain. Trimming stripped 0 bases from V and 0 bases from J, with 9 bases between. This CDR3 comprises 15 residues. Germline CDR1 is SGHRS and CDR2 is YFSETQ.

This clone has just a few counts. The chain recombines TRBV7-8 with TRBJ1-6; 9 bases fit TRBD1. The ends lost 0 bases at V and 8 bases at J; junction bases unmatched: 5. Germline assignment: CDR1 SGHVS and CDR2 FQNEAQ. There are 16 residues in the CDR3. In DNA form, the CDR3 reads TGTGCCAGCAGCTTAGCGTTTGGGACAGGGTATTCACCCCTCCACTTT. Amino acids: CASSLAFGTGYSPLHF. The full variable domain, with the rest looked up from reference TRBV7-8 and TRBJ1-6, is GAGVSQSPRYKVAKRGQDVALRCDPISGHVSLFWYQQALGQGPEFLTYFQNEAQLDKSGLPSDRFFAERPEGSVSTLKIQRTQQEDSAVYLCASSLAFGTGYSPLHFGNGTRLTVT.

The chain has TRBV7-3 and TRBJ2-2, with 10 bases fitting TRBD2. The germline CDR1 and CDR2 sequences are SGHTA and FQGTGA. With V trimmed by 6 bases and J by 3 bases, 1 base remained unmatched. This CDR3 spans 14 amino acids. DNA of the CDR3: TGTGCCAGCAGGACTAGCGGGCACACCGGGGAGCTGTTTTTT. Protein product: CASRTSGHTGELFF. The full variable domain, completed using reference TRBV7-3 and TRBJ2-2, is GAGVSQTPSNKVTEKGKYVELRCDPISGHTALYWYRQSLGQGPEFLIYFQGTGAADDSGLPNDRFFAVRPEGSVSTLKIQRTERGDSAVYLCASRTSGHTGELFFGEGSRLTVL.

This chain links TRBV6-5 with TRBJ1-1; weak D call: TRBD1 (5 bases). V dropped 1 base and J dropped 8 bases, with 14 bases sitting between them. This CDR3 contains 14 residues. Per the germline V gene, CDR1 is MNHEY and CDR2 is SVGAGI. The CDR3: CASSYYRQGGEAFF. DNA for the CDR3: TGTGCCAGCAGTTACTATCGCCAGGGTGGAGAAGCTTTCTTT.

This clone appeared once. CDR3 loop: CASSYSRSGLAGLTGELFF. DNA of the CDR3: TGTGCCAGCAGTTACTCGAGATCTGGCCTAGCGGGATTAACCGGGGAGCTGTTTTTT. The rearrangement uses TRBV6-2 or TRBV6-3 and TRBJ2-2; TRBD2 aligns across 9 bases. CDR3 length equals 19 residues. With V trimmed by 0 bases and J by 5 bases, 13 bases remained unmatched. CDR1 and CDR2 (germline): MNHEY, SVGEGT.

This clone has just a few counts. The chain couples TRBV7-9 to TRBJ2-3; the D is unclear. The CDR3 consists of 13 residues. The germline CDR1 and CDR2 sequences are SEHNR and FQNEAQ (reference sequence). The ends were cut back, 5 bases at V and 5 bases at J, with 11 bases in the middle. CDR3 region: CASSARVIDTQYF. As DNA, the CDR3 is TGTGCCAGCAGCGCCCGGGTTATAGATACGCAGTATTTT.

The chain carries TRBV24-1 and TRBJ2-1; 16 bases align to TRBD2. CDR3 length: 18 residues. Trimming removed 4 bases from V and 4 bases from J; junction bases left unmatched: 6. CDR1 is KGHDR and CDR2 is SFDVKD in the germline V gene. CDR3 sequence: CATSDPGTSGRGYNEQFF. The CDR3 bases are TGTGCCACCAGTGACCCTGGGACTAGCGGGAGGGGGTACAATGAGCAGTTCTTC.

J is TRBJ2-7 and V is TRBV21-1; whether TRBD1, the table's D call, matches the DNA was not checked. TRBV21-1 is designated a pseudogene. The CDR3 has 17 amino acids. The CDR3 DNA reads TGTGCCAGCAGCACCTCTCACCTCACCCGACAGTCCTACGAGCAGTACGTC. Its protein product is CASSTSHLTRQSYEQYV.

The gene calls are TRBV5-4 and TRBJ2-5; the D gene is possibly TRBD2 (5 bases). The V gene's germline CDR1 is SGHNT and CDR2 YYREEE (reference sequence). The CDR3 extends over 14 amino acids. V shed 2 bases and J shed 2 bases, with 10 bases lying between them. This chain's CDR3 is CASSFPGIQETQYF. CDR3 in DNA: TGTGCCAGCAGCTTCCCCGGGATTCAAGAGACCCAGTACTTC.

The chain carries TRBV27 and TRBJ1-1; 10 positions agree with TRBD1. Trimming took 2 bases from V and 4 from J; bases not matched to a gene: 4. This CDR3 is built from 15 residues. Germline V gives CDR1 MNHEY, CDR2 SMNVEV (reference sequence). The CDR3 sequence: CASSLGTGVVTEAFF. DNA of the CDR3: TGTGCCAGCAGTTTAGGGACAGGGGTGGTCACTGAAGCTTTCTTT.

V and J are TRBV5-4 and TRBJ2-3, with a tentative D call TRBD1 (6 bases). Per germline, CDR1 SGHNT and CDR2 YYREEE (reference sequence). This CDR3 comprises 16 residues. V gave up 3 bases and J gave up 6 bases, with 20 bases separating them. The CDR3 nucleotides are TGTGCCAGCAGCTCGGACAGTGGGCGCTTTAGGGATACGCAGTATTTT. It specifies CASSSDSGRFRDTQYF.